Below, 22 T cell receptor beta chains from the same sample are listed, as sequenced in a study of vaccination effects on CD4 cells after COVID-19 (dated by TCRdb to between 2020 and 2023). In the ViraFEST assay, PBMC were stimulated with viral peptide pools, and TCR sequencing was then used to find antigen-specific CD4+ T cell clonotypes based on their expansion. After more than 9 days of culture, CD4+ T cells were isolated with the EasySep CD4+ T cell isolation kit. None of the healthy vaccine recipients had a prior SARS-CoV-2 infection, which was confirmed by nucleocapsid antibody tests that came back negative both before and after vaccination. Receptor libraries were prepared by the immunoSEQ multiplex PCR assay. TCRdb took over this immuneACCESS table, retaining in-frame rearrangements with V and J assigned. Such tables are incomplete; in checked studies, under half of the missing clones stem from an unresolved V gene, and the remainder is unexplained. The sample data list approximately 74,000 clones, and about 70% of these were observed just once. The top ten clonotypes cover 2.5% to 3% of the sample.

For these receptors, no antigen is known. The specimen was CD4+ T cells from PBMCs cultured with HCoV-NL63 spike peptides, collected before COVID-19 vaccination. The meaning of the sample's cell subset or site label: HCoV-NL63 spike overlapping peptide pool stimulation. The receptors shown here come from a human donor who received a COVID-19 vaccine.

The sample holds a few counts of this clone. The chain couples TRBV6-1 to TRBJ1-1; weak D call: TRBD1 (6 bases). The CDR3 length is 16 residues. The germline V gene has CDR1 MNHNS and CDR2 SASEGT. Trimming shortened V by 4 bases and J by 0 bases, and 15 bases separated the two germline ends. The CDR3 nucleotides are TGTGCCAGCAGTGTGGGCGGGGGCTCGATGAACACTGAAGCTTTCTTT. Its translation is CASSVGGGSMNTEAFF.

The chain couples TRBV11-2 to TRBJ2-7, with TRBD1 matching over 8 bases. Trimming removed 2 bases from V and 0 bases from J; junction bases left unmatched: 0. The germline V gene has CDR1 SGHAT and CDR2 FQNNGV. The CDR3 is 14 amino acids. This CDR3 is CASSLTGGSYEQYV. The DNA of the CDR3 is TGTGCCAGCAGCTTAACAGGGGGCTCCTACGAGCAGTACGTC.

The chain links TRBV20-1 to TRBJ2-3, with a tentative D call TRBD1 (6 bases). V lost 4 bases and J lost 3, with 8 bases in between. Germline V gene sequence: CDR1 DFQATT, CDR2 SNEGSKA (reference sequence). The CDR3 is 12 amino acids. CDR3 coding DNA: TGCAGTGCTATTGACAGGACAGATACGCAGTATTTT. Translating gives CSAIDRTDTQYF.

The CDR3 DNA reads TGTGCCAGCAGCTTAGCGAGGGACGGCTATGGCTACACCTTC. Encoded protein: CASSLARDGYGYTF. The V and J genes are TRBV7-2 and TRBJ1-2; TRBD1 is a possible D gene (5 bases). This CDR3 contains 14 residues. CDR1 is SGHTA, CDR2 FQGNSA, per germline. Trimming took 0 bases from V and 4 from J, leaving 9 bases between them. Full variable domain (rest looked up from reference TRBV7-2 and TRBJ1-2): GAGVSQSPSNKVTEKGKDVELRCDPISGHTALYWYRQSLGQGLEFLIYFQGNSAPDKSGLPSDRFSAERTGGSVSTLTIQRTQQEDSAVYLCASSLARDGYGYTFGSGTRLTVV.

The chain employs TRBV5-1 and TRBJ1-1, with a tentative D call TRBD1 (5 bases). CDR3 length: 17 residues. Germline CDR1 SGHRS, CDR2 YFSETQ. Trimming stripped 4 bases from V and 1 base from J, with 20 bases between. DNA for the CDR3: TGCGCCAGCAGCAGGCGAGCCGGGGGGGGTAGGAACACTGAAGCTTTCTTT. The encoded protein is CASSRRAGGGRNTEAFF.

The chain couples TRBV6-5 to TRBJ2-7, with unresolved D. The V gene's germline CDR1 is MNHEY and CDR2 SVGAGI. The CDR3 contains 14 residues. V lost 6 bases and J 3 bases, leaving 15 bases between the germline ends. The CDR3 coding sequence is TGTGCCAGCAGGGGGATTGGACCCCTCTACGAGCAGTACGTC. Amino acids: CASRGIGPLYEQYV.

The gene calls are TRBV5-1 and TRBJ2-1, with D perhaps matching TRBD2 (6 bases). Germline assignment: CDR1 SGHRS and CDR2 YFSETQ. Trimming cost V 0 bases and J 5 bases, with 12 bases left between them. The CDR3 runs to 15 residues. The CDR3 DNA follows: TGCGCCAGCAGCTTGGGACTCGGGAGCGACAATGAGCAGTTCTTC. Translating it yields CASSLGLGSDNEQFF.

The chain recombines TRBV19 with TRBJ2-7, with D perhaps being TRBD1 or TRBD2 (5 bases each). The CDR3 sequence is 15 residues long. Per germline, CDR1 LNHDA and CDR2 SQIVND (reference sequence). V lost 4 bases, J lost 1 base, and 14 bases lay in between. CDR3 residues: CASSSGAGSSYEQYV. CDR3 bases: TGTGCCAGTAGTAGCGGCGCAGGGAGTTCCTACGAGCAGTACGTC.

This rearrangement joins TRBV5-1 to TRBJ2-3; possibly TRBD2 for D (5 bases). Germline CDR1 reads SGHRS; CDR2 reads YFSETQ. V was trimmed by 2 bases and J by 3 bases, leaving 7 bases between them. CDR3 size: 13 residues. CDR3 sequence reads: CASSFPGTDTQYF. The CDR3 DNA follows: TGCGCCAGCAGCTTTCCGGGAACAGATACGCAGTATTTT.

This chain joins TRBV5-1 and TRBJ2-2; 7 nucleotides line up with TRBD2. The CDR3 is 16 amino acids. J was trimmed by 1 base and V by 2 bases; bases with no gene match: 5. Looked up from germline, CDR1 is SGHRS and CDR2 is YFSETQ. The CDR3 coding sequence is TGCGCCAGCAGCTTAAGGGGAGGGGAGAACACCGGGGAGCTGTTTTTT. Protein product: CASSLRGGENTGELFF.

The chain carries TRBV7-9 and TRBJ1-1; a possible D gene is TRBD1 (6 bases). Germline V gene data show CDR1 as SEHNR and CDR2 as FQNEAQ (reference sequence). CDR3 length: 15 residues. V lost 1 base to trimming and J lost 4 bases, with 13 bases between them. In DNA, the CDR3 is TGTGCCAGCAGCTTAGATGGGGGGCGCCGCACTGAAGCTTTCTTT. It encodes CASSLDGGRRTEAFF.

The chain combines TRBV15 with TRBJ2-5; TRBD1 matches 7 bases. Germline CDR1 LNHNV, CDR2 YYDKDF (reference sequence). The CDR3 covers 14 residues. V shed 3 bases and J 0 bases; nucleotides not matched to a gene: 1. The CDR3 bases are TGTGCCACCAGCAGGGACAGGCACCAAGAGACCCAGTACTTC. It yields the protein CATSRDRHQETQYF. The full variable domain, rest sourced from reference TRBV15 and TRBJ2-5, is DAMVIQNPRYQVTQFGKPVTLSCSQTLNHNVMYWYQQKSSQAPKLLFHYYDKDFNNEADTPDNFQSRRPNTSFCFLDIRSPGLGDTAMYLCATSRDRHQETQYFGPGTRLLVL.

The rearrangement uses TRBV6-5 and TRBJ2-7; possibly TRBD1 or TRBD2 for D (7 bases each). V was trimmed by 5 bases and J by 0 bases, leaving 14 bases between them. The CDR3 is 15 amino acids. Germline values: CDR1 MNHEY, CDR2 SVGAGI. The CDR3 nucleotides read TGTGCCAGCAGTCCCGGGGGGACAGCCTCCTACGAGCAGTACGTC. Protein sequence: CASSPGGTASYEQYV.

The sample holds one count of this clone. The J gene is TRBJ1-1, the V gene TRBV27, with D possibly matching TRBD1 (5 bases). The CDR3 loop spans 15 amino acids. V shed 2 bases and J shed 3 bases, with 13 bases lying between them. The germline V gene has CDR1 MNHEY and CDR2 SMNVEV (reference sequence). CDR3 sequence reads: CASSLRYPGDTEAFF. Written as DNA, the CDR3 is TGTGCCAGCAGTTTACGATACCCGGGGGACACTGAAGCTTTCTTT.

This chain connects TRBV10-3 to TRBJ2-5; 7 bases line up with TRBD1. The CDR3 length is 15 residues. V lost 2 bases, J lost 1 base, and 4 bases stayed unmatched. The germline V gene has CDR1 ENHRY and CDR2 SYGVKD. CDR3 in amino acids: CAISETGQPQETQYF. The CDR3 coding sequence is TGTGCCATCAGTGAGACGGGACAGCCCCAAGAGACCCAGTACTTC.

The V gene is TRBV5-1, the J gene TRBJ1-5; 7 bases are a match to TRBD1. From germline, CDR1 is SGHRS and CDR2 YFSETQ. J was trimmed by 4 bases and V by 4 bases; bases with no gene match: 8. This CDR3 is built from 15 residues. For the CDR3, the DNA is TGCGCCAGCAGCCTCACAGGGGATTTTAATCAGCCCCAGCATTTT. Residues: CASSLTGDFNQPQHF. The full variable domain, its missing parts supplied by reference TRBV5-1 and TRBJ1-5, is KAGVTQTPRYLIKTRGQQVTLSCSPISGHRSVSWYQQTPGQGLQFLFEYFSETQRNKGNFPGRFSGRQFSNSRSEMNVSTLELGDSALYLCASSLTGDFNQPQHFGDGTRLSIL.

There are a few counts of this clone. The rearrangement uses TRBV19 and TRBJ2-2; D tentatively fits TRBD1 or TRBD2 (5 bases each). V was pared by 7 bases and J by 1 base, with 10 bases between. Looked up from germline, CDR1 is LNHDA and CDR2 is SQIVND (reference sequence). The CDR3 is made up of 14 amino acids. This CDR3 is CASTGTWNTGELFF. CDR3 nucleotide sequence: TGTGCCAGTACCGGGACCTGGAACACCGGGGAGCTGTTTTTT.

V is TRBV5-1 and J is TRBJ2-4; D ambiguous. CDR3 length: 16 amino acids. With 0 bases removed from V and 2 bases from J, the gap between germline ends came to 12 bases. CDR1 and CDR2 from the germline V gene are SGHRS and YFSETQ. The CDR3, as DNA: TGCGCCAGCAGCTTGGGGCATGCTTCAACCAAAAACATTCAGTACTTC. It translates to CASSLGHASTKNIQYF.

V is TRBV6-5 and J is TRBJ2-1, with TRBD1 identical over 8 bases. The CDR3 is made up of 14 amino acids. The V segment lost 8 bases and the J segment 8 bases; nucleotides outside the gene matches: 11. The germline V gene has CDR1 MNHEY and CDR2 SVGAGI. CDR3: CASRQGIDRDEQFF. CDR3 sequence (DNA): TGTGCCAGCCGACAGGGGATTGATCGAGATGAGCAGTTCTTC.

This chain uses TRBV7-2 with TRBJ2-3; 8 nucleotides line up with TRBD1. The CDR3 is 16 amino acids. With V trimmed by 2 bases and J by 4 bases, 8 bases remained unmatched. Germline loops: CDR1 SGHTA, CDR2 FQGNSA. The CDR3 sequence: CASSLRWTGQADTQYF. The CDR3 DNA reads as TGTGCCAGCAGCTTAAGATGGACAGGGCAAGCAGATACGCAGTATTTT.

The chain recombines TRBV30 with TRBJ1-1; D uncertain. The CDR3 consists of 18 residues. V gave up 2 bases and J gave up 1 base, with 23 bases separating them. Germline V CDR1 and CDR2: GTSNPN, SVGIG (reference sequence). CDR3 residues: CAWSRLRPADSENTEAFF. The CDR3 nucleotides are TGTGCCTGGAGTCGCCTAAGACCCGCGGATAGTGAGAACACTGAAGCTTTCTTT.

V and J are TRBV6-5 and TRBJ1-1; no definite D call. V lost 0 bases, J lost 1 base, and 9 bases lay in between. Germline CDR1 reads MNHEY; CDR2 reads SVGAGI. This CDR3 is built from 15 residues. The CDR3 region is CASSYSARPNTEAFF. CDR3 sequence (DNA): TGTGCCAGCAGTTACTCAGCCAGACCGAACACTGAAGCTTTCTTT.